Listed below are T cell receptor beta chains from one sample, sequenced in a study of T cell responses to AZD1222 COVID-19 vaccine. Assay used: immunoSEQ multiplex PCR; TCRdb lists only in-frame clones, some missing. In the table there are around 140,000 clones, just over 90% of which are singletons. Sequencing used peripheral blood, obtained on day 0 of MenACWY control vaccination. The receptors were gathered from an adult in good health. Each CDR3 is given with its conserved first and last residue. Each record gives: D gene, clone size, J gene, V gene, CDR3 protein, CDR3 DNA. The D gene is left open where the match is weak. A row's size may be missing; if present it is once, few, many or a size class.

>-|-|TRBJ2-7|TRBV6-1
CASSYGDDSYEQYF
TGTGCCAGCAGTTATGGTGACGACTCCTACGAGCAGTACTTC
>-|-|TRBJ1-2|TRBV9
CASSVAIPDGDGYTF
TGTGCCAGCAGCGTAGCGATACCAGACGGCGATGGCTACACCTTC
>TRBD1|-|TRBJ1-1|TRBV29-1
CSVERGLGTEAFF
TGCAGCGTTGAAAGGGGGCTTGGGACTGAAGCTTTCTTT
>-|-|TRBJ1-2|TRBV28
CASSLDSYGYTF
TGTGCCAGCAGTTTAGACAGCTATGGCTACACCTTC
>-|-|TRBJ1-2|TRBV9
CASSVGPAYGYTF
TGTGCCAGCAGCGTAGGGCCGGCTTATGGCTACACCTTC
>-|once|TRBJ1-5|TRBV19
CASSYGVVDQPQHF
TGTGCCAGTAGTTATGGGGTCGTGGATCAGCCCCAGCATTTT
>-|-|TRBJ2-2|TRBV7-8
CASSLNRFPGIGNTGELFF
TGTGCCAGCAGCTTAAATCGGTTTCCCGGGATTGGTAACACCGGGGAGCTGTTTTTT
>-|-|TRBJ2-7|TRBV28
CASSFDTGDYEQYF
TGTGCCAGCAGTTTCGATACAGGAGACTACGAGCAGTACTTC
>TRBD1|-|TRBJ1-1|TRBV5-4
CASRIDRGRGTEAFF
TGTGCCAGCAGGATAGACAGGGGGCGCGGCACTGAAGCTTTCTTT
>-|-|TRBJ1-2|TRBV11-2
CASSTMNYGYTF
TGTGCCAGCAGCACGATGAACTATGGCTACACCTTC
>TRBD1|-|TRBJ1-2|TRBV10-3
CAISGTGGLGGYTF
TGTGCCATCAGTGGGACAGGGGGCCTCGGCGGCTACACCTTC
>TRBD2|-|TRBJ2-5|TRBV18
CASSPPQRGRGGLETQYF
TGTGCCAGCTCACCACCCCAGCGGGGGCGCGGTGGATTAGAGACCCAGTACTTC
>-|-|TRBJ2-3|TRBV5-4
CASSFEVRTDTQYF
TGTGCCAGCAGCTTTGAAGTTCGGACAGATACGCAGTATTTT
>-|once|TRBJ2-3|TRBV11-2
CASSPGTQVEDTQYF
TGTGCCAGCAGTCCCGGGACCCAGGTTGAAGATACGCAGTATTTT
>TRBD1|once|TRBJ1-2|TRBV5-4
CAGRDRPNYGYTF
TGTGCCGGCCGGGACAGACCTAACTATGGCTACACCTTC
>-|-|TRBJ2-7|TRBV5-1
CASSRTREATYEQYF
TGCGCCAGCAGTCGGACAAGAGAGGCTACCTACGAGCAGTACTTC
>-|-|TRBJ1-5|TRBV7-6
CASSPGEHQPQHF
TGTGCCAGCAGCCCCGGCGAACATCAGCCCCAGCATTTT
>TRBD1|-|TRBJ2-1|TRBV5-1
CASSKGTDSYNEQFF
TGCGCCAGCAGCAAAGGGACAGACTCGTACAATGAGCAGTTCTTC
>TRBD2|-|TRBJ2-2|TRBV19
CASSIAGSSGGRNTGELFF
TGTGCCAGTAGTATAGCAGGTAGTAGCGGGGGCCGTAACACCGGGGAGCTGTTTTTT
>-|-|TRBJ1-2|TRBV2
CASRGRDDGYTF
TGTGCCAGCAGAGGGAGGGACGATGGCTACACCTTC
>TRBD1|-|TRBJ1-2|TRBV9
CASSPIGQGTSYGYTF
TGTGCCAGCAGCCCGATCGGACAGGGGACCTCCTATGGCTACACCTTC
>TRBD1|once|TRBJ2-6|TRBV10-3
CAISDNRGSGANVLTF
TGTGCCATCAGTGATAACAGGGGGTCTGGGGCCAACGTCCTGACTTTC
>TRBD1|-|TRBJ1-4|TRBV9
CASSVEQGAYNEKLFF
TGTGCCAGCAGCGTAGAACAGGGGGCTTACAATGAAAAACTGTTTTTT
>-|-|TRBJ2-5|TRBV2
CASSEVQSGTQYF
TGTGCCAGCAGTGAGGTCCAATCCGGGACCCAGTACTTC
>-|-|TRBJ1-1|TRBV12-5
CASGPEAFF
TGTGCTAGTGGTCCCGAAGCTTTCTTT
>TRBD1|-|TRBJ2-1|TRBV24-1
CATSDSTGTGGYNEQFF
TGTGCCACCAGTGATTCAACCGGGACAGGGGGCTACAATGAGCAGTTCTTC
>-|-|TRBJ2-1|TRBV27
CASSPRASYNEQFF
TGTGCCAGCAGTCCCCGGGCCTCCTACAATGAGCAGTTCTTC
>TRBD2|-|TRBJ2-5|TRBV11-2
CASSSSGLAGVTETQYF
TGTGCCAGCAGCTCCTCGGGACTAGCGGGAGTCACGGAGACCCAGTACTTC
>-|-|TRBJ1-1|TRBV10-2
CASSGRRNTEAFF
TGCGCCAGCAGTGGACGTCGGAACACTGAAGCTTTCTTT
>TRBD2|-|TRBJ2-1|TRBV29-1
CSVVTSGDYMSYEQFF
TGCAGCGTGGTAACTAGCGGGGACTACATGAGCTATGAGCAGTTCTTC
>TRBD1|-|TRBJ1-6|TRBV9
CASSSTGDPNSPLHF
TGTGCCAGCAGCTCGACAGGGGACCCCAATTCACCCCTCCACTTT
>TRBD2|-|TRBJ2-1|TRBV13
CASSGGGNEQFF
TGTGCCAGCAGTGGCGGGGGGAATGAGCAGTTCTTC